This T cell receptor beta chain was retrieved from a study of cytomegalovirus exposure and HLA in healthy donors. Trimming cost V 4 bases and J 2 bases, with 8 bases left between them. The CDR3 length is 13 residues. Germline V CDR1 and CDR2: SNHLY, FYNNEI. Amplification used 60 Vbeta primers and 13 Jbeta primers. Repertoires were generated with immunoSEQ multiplex PCR, while TCRdb's copy carries only in-frame clones and drops some. The sample contains around 110,000 clones, around 75% of which appear only once. The rearrangement uses TRBV2 and TRBJ1-1; no definite D call. The sequenced sample consisted of PBMCs. The receptor's source is a young woman in good health and CMV-seronegative. The CDR3 DNA is TGTGCCAGCAGTGTTGCGGATAACACTGAAGCTTTCTTT. This gives the protein CASSVADNTEAFF. Using reference TRBV2 and TRBJ1-1 for the parts outside the CDR3, the full variable domain is EPEVTQTPSHQVTQMGQEVILRCVPISNHLYFYWYRQILGQKVEFLVSFYNNEISEKSEIFDDQFSVERPDGSNFTLKIRSTKLEDSAMYFCASSVADNTEAFFGQGTRLTVV.